This T cell receptor (beta chain) was identified in a study of CD4 and CD8 cells across lung adenocarcinoma regions. Samples came from patients with localized non-small cell lung adenocarcinoma. The germline gives CDR1 WNHNN, CDR2 SYGVQD (reference sequence). The CDR3 contains 14 residues. Each CDR3 protein gets one entry after TCRdb re-called the PCR reads with MiXCR. The table shows about 16,000 distinct CDR3 sequences, with roughly 50% occurring only once. The sequencing input was CD8+ T cells from the center of a lung tumor. The source of this sequence is a female donor with lung adenocarcinoma. The CD4 and CD8 labels of this study may be unreliable. The chain combines TRBV10-1 with TRBJ2-5, with D tentatively TRBD2 (6 bases). CDR3 in DNA: TGCGCGGGGAGTGGGGGGACTCTCCGAGATACGCAGTACTTC. It yields the protein CAGSGGTLRDTQYF.